A single sample is the source of the 23 T cell receptor beta chains below, sequenced in a study of control samples from healthy donors and cancer patients. Clones were sequenced by immunoSEQ multiplex PCR, and TCRdb holds only the in-frame ones, with some missing. The table includes around 78,000 clones, around 94% detected once. The sample was blood. All receptors derive from a woman aged 18-29 years in good health.

The chain is built from TRBV28 and TRBJ1-2, with D unclear. The CDR3 loop spans 11 amino acids. V shed 3 bases and J shed 8 bases, with 7 bases lying between them. CDR1 is MDHEN, CDR2 SYDVKM, per germline. CDR3 region: CASSFTAGYTF. For the CDR3, the DNA is TGTGCCAGCAGTTTTACGGCAGGCTACACCTTC.

The V call is TRBV5-1, the J call TRBJ1-6, with D unresolved. The CDR3 covers 13 residues. Trimming pared 6 bases from V and 5 bases from J, leaving 9 bases between. The germline V gene encodes CDR1 SGHRS and CDR2 YFSETQ. The CDR3 reads CASNYGDNSPLHF. The CDR3 nucleotides are TGCGCCAGCAATTACGGTGATAATTCACCCCTCCACTTT.

The V gene is TRBV5-1, the J gene TRBJ2-1; 9 bases are a match to TRBD1. The CDR3 consists of 15 residues. Germline CDR1 reads SGHRS; CDR2 reads YFSETQ. The trim removed 4 bases at V and 4 bases at J, leaving 6 bases unmatched. The CDR3 coding sequence is TGCGCCAGCAGCCCGGGACAGGGAGCATACAATGAGCAGTTCTTC. Residues: CASSPGQGAYNEQFF.

This sequence joins TRBV7-2 and TRBJ1-1; no reliable D call. The V gene's germline CDR1 is SGHTA and CDR2 FQGNSA. Trimming took off 4 bases at V and 5 bases at J, with 11 bases between the two ends. The CDR3 loop spans 13 amino acids. The CDR3 region is CASSSRWGTEAFF. The CDR3 DNA sequence: TGTGCCAGCAGCTCTAGATGGGGTACTGAAGCTTTCTTT.

The chain recombines TRBV9 with TRBJ1-1; D possibly corresponds to TRBD1 (5 bases). Germline CDR1 is SGDLS and CDR2 is YYNGEE. This CDR3 region has 15 residues. V was cut by 4 bases and J by 1 base, with 14 bases left in between. CDR3 DNA sequence: TGTGCCAGCAGCCTTGGACAAGGAAGGAACACTGAAGCTTTCTTT. Amino acid sequence: CASSLGQGRNTEAFF.

The V gene is TRBV2, the J gene TRBJ1-4; no definite D call. Trimming took 7 bases from V and 7 from J, leaving 13 bases between them. The V gene's germline CDR1 is SNHLY and CDR2 FYNNEI. The CDR3 is made up of 13 amino acids. The CDR3 region is CASKGPASEKLFF. CDR3 DNA sequence: TGTGCCAGCAAGGGCCCGGCTAGTGAAAAACTGTTTTTT.

The chain employs TRBV28 and TRBJ1-1; TRBD1 matches 8 bases. CDR1 and CDR2 from the germline V gene are MDHEN and SYDVKM. Unmatched junction bases numbered 8, after V lost 10 bases and J lost 1 base. The CDR3 covers 14 residues. CDR3 coding DNA: TGTGCCACCAATTGGGGGACAGGGAACACTGAAGCTTTCTTT. Residues: CATNWGTGNTEAFF.

This clone was seen only once. The V gene is TRBV27, the J gene TRBJ2-1; 11 bases agree with TRBD2. CDR1 and CDR2 (germline): MNHEY, SMNVEV (reference sequence). The CDR3 runs to 15 residues. The V and J ends lost 7 bases and 8 bases, in that order; junction bases with no gene match: 10. The CDR3 is CASTIYSGGADEQFF. In DNA form, the CDR3 reads TGTGCCAGCACGATATATAGCGGGGGGGCTGATGAGCAGTTCTTC.

The chain uses TRBV3-1 (or the pseudogene TRBV3-2) and TRBJ2-1, with TRBD2 matching 8 bases. J was trimmed by 5 bases and V by 7 bases; bases with no gene match: 10. Looked up from germline, CDR1 is LGHDT and CDR2 is YNNKEL (reference sequence). This CDR3 comprises 15 residues. The CDR3 DNA sequence: TGTGCCAGCACCCGAGACACTAGCGGAAACAATGAGCAGTTCTTC. Its translation is CASTRDTSGNNEQFF.

V is TRBV5-1 and J is TRBJ2-7, with a tentative D call TRBD2 (5 bases). Germline-derived CDR1 and CDR2 are SGHRS and YFSETQ. CDR3 length: 14 amino acids. Trimming shortened V by 1 base and J by 3 bases, and 11 bases separated the two germline ends. CDR3 amino acids: CASSLSGGYYEQYF. The CDR3 DNA reads as TGCGCCAGCAGCTTGAGCGGCGGCTACTACGAGCAGTACTTC.

V usage is TRBV27 and J usage is TRBJ2-1; 13 bases map to TRBD2. The CDR3 is 15 amino acids. The V gene end was trimmed by 7 bases and the J gene end by 5 bases; junction bases not matched to a gene: 5. The V gene's germline CDR1 is MNHEY and CDR2 SMNVEV (reference sequence). CDR3 DNA: TGTGCCAGCAACTCCGGGACTAGCGGGAACAATGAGCAGTTCTTC. This gives the protein CASNSGTSGNNEQFF.

The chain has TRBV11-2 and TRBJ2-1, with TRBD2 as a possible D gene (6 bases). Trimming removed 0 bases at V and 3 bases at J, with 9 bases between. Germline V gene lookup returns CDR1 SGHAT and CDR2 FQNNGV. The CDR3 is 15 amino acids. The CDR3 DNA follows: TGTGCCAGCAGCTTAGAGGCGGGGTACTACAATGAGCAGTTCTTC. This codes for CASSLEAGYYNEQFF.

The rearrangement joins TRBV7-3 to TRBJ2-1, with 7 bases aligning to TRBD1. The length of the CDR3 is 15 residues. The junction had 16 bases not matched to a gene; V was cut back by 5 bases and J by 12 bases. CDR1 and CDR2 from the germline V gene are SGHTA and FQGTGA. CDR3 nucleotide sequence: TGTGCCAGCAGCGATACCGGACAGGAACTTAGAGGGCAGTTCTTC. It yields the protein CASSDTGQELRGQFF. The full variable domain, in which reference TRBV7-3 and TRBJ2-1 provide the parts outside the CDR3, is GAGVSQTPSNKVTEKGKYVELRCDPISGHTALYWYRQSLGQGPEFLIYFQGTGAADDSGLPNDRFFAVRPEGSVSTLKIQRTERGDSAVYLCASSDTGQELRGQFFGPGTRLTVL.

This chain connects TRBV9 to TRBJ1-1; D call uncertain. The CDR3 has 13 residues. V was clipped by 5 bases and J by 1 base, with 9 bases between them. The germline gives CDR1 SGDLS, CDR2 YYNGEE. The CDR3 nucleotides are TGTGCCAGCAGTCTCCAGCCGAACACTGAAGCTTTCTTT. Amino acids: CASSLQPNTEAFF.

The gene calls are TRBV6-2 or TRBV6-3 and TRBJ2-1, with TRBD1 as a possible D gene (6 bases). The CDR3 runs to 13 residues. Trimming pared 5 bases from V and 3 bases from J, leaving 8 bases between. Germline V gene data show CDR1 as MNHEY and CDR2 as SVGEGT. DNA of the CDR3: TGTGCCAGCAGTCAGGACAGCTACAATGAGCAGTTCTTC. Translated, it gives CASSQDSYNEQFF.

For this clone: An end of the junction differs from the germline gene, which may be a read error. Different DNA sequences within this sample yield the same CDR3. The rearrangement joins TRBV24-1 to TRBJ1-1; 9 nucleotides line up with TRBD1. From germline, CDR1 is KGHDR and CDR2 SFDVKD. CDR3 length: 13 amino acids. CDR3 sequence: CATRDRANTEAFF. The CDR3 bases are TGCGCCACCCGGGACAGGGCGAACACTGAAGCTTTCTTT.

This clone was detected only a few times. The genes are TRBV6-1 and TRBJ1-1; maybe TRBD1 (5 bases). Germline assignment: CDR1 MNHNS and CDR2 SASEGT. With 5 bases removed from V and 1 base from J, the gap between germline ends came to 17 bases. This CDR3 has 16 residues. The CDR3 reads CASSKGATAGNTEAFF. Here the CDR3 DNA reads TGTGCCAGCAGTAAAGGGGCAACGGCAGGGAACACTGAAGCTTTCTTT.

The chain couples TRBV7-9 to TRBJ1-5; 7 bases fit TRBD1. This CDR3 is built from 14 residues. Germline loops: CDR1 SEHNR, CDR2 FQNEAQ (reference sequence). V trimming: 5 bases; J trimming: 3 bases; junction bases outside the gene matches: 4. This CDR3 is CASSQQGPNQPQHF. The DNA for the CDR3 is TGTGCCAGCAGCCAACAGGGGCCCAATCAGCCCCAGCATTTT.

V and J are TRBV12-3 or TRBV12-4 and TRBJ2-5; no firm D call. The CDR3 runs to 10 residues. V shed 8 bases and J shed 6 bases, with 7 bases lying between them. CDR3 region: CASGDKTQYF. The CDR3 DNA reads TGTGCCAGCGGCGATAAGACCCAGTACTTC.

This chain links TRBV19 with TRBJ2-1; D may be TRBD1 (5 bases). Germline lookup yields CDR1 LNHDA and CDR2 SQIVND (reference sequence). V dropped 7 bases and J dropped 3 bases, with 10 bases sitting between them. The CDR3 sequence is 13 residues long. The CDR3 region has the DNA TGTGCCAGTACTCTAGACAGCTACAATGAGCAGTTCTTC. The encoded protein is CASTLDSYNEQFF.

This clone occurred once. The rearrangement links TRBV15 to TRBJ1-5; D possibly corresponds to TRBD1 (5 bases). V gave up 5 bases and J gave up 7 bases, with 15 bases separating them. Per the germline V gene, CDR1 is LNHNV and CDR2 is YYDKDF (reference sequence). The CDR3 runs to 14 residues. The CDR3 DNA follows: TGTGCCACCAGCGGATTCCCGGGACCGCAGCCCCAGCATTTT. It codes for CATSGFPGPQPQHF.

The CDR3 DNA sequence: TGTGCCAGCAGTAAATTAGCGGGGACTTCCTACGAGCAGTACTTC. Amino acids: CASSKLAGTSYEQYF. The J gene is TRBJ2-7, the V gene TRBV6-6; TRBD2 agrees at 8 bases. The CDR3 consists of 15 residues. The germline V gene has CDR1 MNHNY and CDR2 SVGAGI (reference sequence). After removal of 5 bases from V and 1 base from J, the junction contained 7 bases not matched to a gene.

The J gene is TRBJ2-7, the V gene TRBV9, with D tentatively TRBD2 (6 bases). The CDR3 totals 15 residues. Per the germline V gene, CDR1 is SGDLS and CDR2 is YYNGEE. Trimming pared 0 bases from V and 1 base from J, leaving 11 bases between. The CDR3 spells CASSVGNSGSYEQYF. CDR3 DNA sequence: TGTGCCAGCAGCGTAGGGAATAGCGGTTCCTACGAGCAGTACTTC.